The 15 T cell receptor beta chains reported below all come from one sample, sequenced in a study of T cell repertoires in cytomegalovirus infection. One entry per CDR3 protein, called by TCRdb with MiXCR from the reads. The top ten hold 6.5% to 10% of the sample, which has about 600,000 distinct CDR3 sequences, 24% seen once. The material sequenced was CD8+ T cells from PBMCs. All receptors derive from a human donor in good health (CMV status not recorded). Some clones in this sample may be carry-over from other donors' samples.

V usage is TRBV2 and J usage is TRBJ2-7; D tentatively reads TRBD1 or TRBD2 (5 bases each). The CDR3 loop spans 14 amino acids. CDR1 and CDR2 (germline): SNHLY, FYNNEI. Trimming took 4 bases from V and 8 from J, leaving 18 bases between them. For the CDR3, the DNA is TGTGCCAGCAGTGGATCAGGGAGTAGCCACAAGCAGTACTTC. This translates into CASSGSGSSHKQYF.

This clonotype was counted ten times or more. The genes are TRBV7-2 and TRBJ1-2; 7 nucleotides line up with TRBD1. CDR1 and CDR2 (germline): SGHTA, FQGNSA. Germline trimming cut 4 bases from V and 4 bases from J; bases unmatched to any gene: 9. This CDR3 has 15 amino acids. CDR3 residues: CASSSRDSIIYGYTF. The CDR3 DNA sequence: TGTGCCAGCAGCTCCCGGGACAGCATCATCTATGGCTACACCTTC. Full variable domain (missing parts from reference TRBV7-2 and TRBJ1-2): GAGVSQSPSNKVTEKGKDVELRCDPISGHTALYWYRQSLGQGLEFLIYFQGNSAPDKSGLPSDRFSAERTGGSVSTLTIQRTQQEDSAVYLCASSSRDSIIYGYTFGSGTRLTVV.

With respect to this clonotype: Because it lacks the conserved phenylalanine or tryptophan at the end, this CDR3 is likely a read error. V and J are TRBV7-9 and TRBJ1-2, with D unresolved. The length of the CDR3 is 12 residues. Between the trimmed V and J ends, which lost 0 bases and 1 base, there was a span of 0 bases. Germline loops: CDR1 SEHNR, CDR2 FQNEAQ (reference sequence). The CDR3, as DNA: TGTGCCAGCAGCTTAGCTAACTATGGCTACACCTCC. Translated: CASSLANYGYTS.

CDR3 nucleotides: TGTGCCAGCAGCCAAGATCGAAATCTTGTCCGGGGCTACACCTTC. Protein product: CASSQDRNLVRGYTF. The chain combines TRBV14 with TRBJ1-2; D unresolved. The germline gives CDR1 SGHDN, CDR2 FVKESK. V was trimmed by 0 bases and J by 8 bases, leaving 16 bases between them. This CDR3 is 15 amino acids long.

The chain couples TRBV29-1 to TRBJ1-2, with 8 positions matching TRBD1. The V and J ends lost 5 bases and 0 bases, in that order; junction bases with no gene match: 8. The V gene's germline CDR1 is SQVTM and CDR2 ANQGSEA. The CDR3 runs to 15 residues. The CDR3 reads CSVWEGQAANYGYTF. As DNA, the CDR3 is TGCAGCGTTTGGGAGGGACAGGCGGCTAACTATGGCTACACCTTC.

The rearrangement uses TRBV12-3 or TRBV12-4 and TRBJ2-2; D unclear. Trimming left V 3 bases short and J 8 bases short, with 10 bases between. The CDR3 consists of 13 residues. The DNA of the CDR3 is TGTGCCAGCAGTTTGGGAATCGAGGGGGAGCTGTTTTTT. This translates into CASSLGIEGELFF.

The rearrangement uses TRBV28 and TRBJ2-3; TRBD2 matches 10 bases. The CDR3 contains 18 residues. From germline, CDR1 is MDHEN and CDR2 SYDVKM. Trimming took 3 bases from V and 0 from J; bases not matched to a gene: 9. The CDR3 nucleotides read TGTGCCAGCAGTTTTGAGCGGGGGGGGGTTTATAGCACAGATACGCAGTATTTT. It encodes CASSFERGGVYSTDTQYF.

The gene calls are TRBV12-3 or TRBV12-4 and TRBJ1-2, with D perhaps TRBD1 (6 bases). This CDR3 has 16 amino acids. Trimming shortened V by 6 bases and J by 4 bases, and 21 bases separated the two germline ends. This CDR3 reads CASSHGPTGASYGYTF. The CDR3 bases are TGTGCCAGCAGCCACGGCCCGACGGGGGCCTCCTATGGCTACACCTTC.

This clonotype occurred many times. The rearrangement uses TRBV28 and TRBJ2-5; the D gene could be TRBD1 or TRBD2 (5 bases each). This CDR3 has 14 residues. Trimming removed 6 bases from V and 5 bases from J, with 16 bases in between. Germline assignment: CDR1 MDHEN and CDR2 SYDVKM. This CDR3 reads CASSLRGRPETQYF. For the CDR3, the DNA is TGTGCCAGCAGCCTCCGGGGCCGGCCGGAGACCCAGTACTTC. The whole variable domain, filled in from reference TRBV28 and TRBJ2-5, reads DVKVTQSSRYLVKRTGEKVFLECVQDMDHENMFWYRQDPGLGLRLIYFSYDVKMKEKGDIPEGYSVSREKKERFSLILESASTNQTSMYLCASSLRGRPETQYFGPGTRLLVL.

The CDR3 spells CASSRQGVEQYV. CDR3 nucleotide sequence: TGTGCCAGCAGCCGACAGGGGGTCGAGCAGTACGTC. V gene TRBV5-4 combines with J gene TRBJ2-7; 9 positions match TRBD1. Per germline, CDR1 SGHNT and CDR2 YYREEE (reference sequence). V shed 4 bases, J shed 6 bases, and the junction held 2 bases outside the gene matches. The CDR3 loop spans 12 amino acids.

This clonotype was seen only a few times. The chain employs TRBV7-2 and TRBJ2-2, with 10 nucleotides matching TRBD1. The length of the CDR3 is 18 residues. CDR1 is SGHTA and CDR2 is FQGNSA in the germline V gene. Losses at the gene ends were 5 bases for V and 0 bases for J; bases not matched to a gene: 9. The CDR3 nucleotides are TGTGCCAGCAGCCCCTGGACAGGGGGAGTGGCGAACACCGGGGAGCTGTTTTTT. The encoded protein is CASSPWTGGVANTGELFF.

This chain connects TRBV6-4 to TRBJ2-1, with 7 bases matching TRBD1. CDR3 size: 15 residues. Germline V CDR1 and CDR2: MRHNA, SNTAGT. The V gene end was trimmed by 3 bases and the J gene end by 4 bases; junction bases not matched to a gene: 6. DNA of the CDR3: TGTGCCAGCAGTGATACAGGGGAATATTACAATGAGCAGTTCTTC. It encodes CASSDTGEYYNEQFF.

This chain connects TRBV20-1 to TRBJ2-7; D perhaps matches TRBD1 (6 bases). The CDR3 spans 13 residues. The germline CDR1 and CDR2 sequences are DFQATT and SNEGSKA (reference sequence). Trimming cost V 3 bases and J 0 bases, with 9 bases left between them. This CDR3 reads CSARNRDSYEQYF. CDR3 bases: TGCAGTGCTAGGAACAGGGACTCCTACGAGCAGTACTTC.

This clonotype has more than one count but fewer than ten. The gene calls are TRBV20-1 and TRBJ1-3; D unclear. Germline V gene sequence: CDR1 DFQATT, CDR2 SNEGSKA (reference sequence). The CDR3 loop spans 16 amino acids. V was clipped by 0 bases and J by 1 base, with 13 bases between them. DNA of the CDR3: TGCAGTGCTAGAGATCTAAAGGGCCTATCTGGAAACACCATATATTTT. Its protein product is CSARDLKGLSGNTIYF.

The chain links TRBV29-1 to TRBJ1-5; 10 bases agree with TRBD1. With V trimmed by 0 bases and J by 7 bases, 9 bases remained unmatched. CDR1 is SQVTM and CDR2 is ANQGSEA in the germline V gene. This CDR3 spans 16 amino acids. The CDR3 DNA is TGCAGCGTTGAAGATAAGAGGACAGGGGGGAACCAGCCCCAGCATTTT. It specifies CSVEDKRTGGNQPQHF. Full variable domain (rest looked up from reference TRBV29-1 and TRBJ1-5): SAVISQKPSRDICQRGTSLTIQCQVDSQVTMMFWYRQQPGQSLTLIATANQGSEATYESGFVIDKFPISRPNLTFSTLTVSNMSPEDSSIYLCSVEDKRTGGNQPQHFGDGTRLSIL.